A single T cell receptor beta chain is shown here with its context. Its target is not known. One entry per CDR3 protein, called by TCRdb with MiXCR from the 5' RACE reads. Here the sample spans roughly 250,000 distinct CDR3 sequences, approximately 16% being singletons. The entry originates in a study of T-cell memory formation after mild COVID-19. Overall study: TCR clusters mostly belonged to single donors.

Study-level points and caveats: Among contracting clones, CD4+ were mainly CM/EM and CD8+ enriched in EMRA.

The V and J ends lost 2 bases and 1 base respectively, with 13 bases between them. The CDR3 totals 16 residues. The source material was PBMCs or a T cell subset sorted from them (not recorded which). The clonotype originates from a man between 18 and 29 years old who had mild COVID-19 (a few samples of this study predate the infection). Cell type and time point are not known. The rearrangement joins TRBV12-3 or TRBV12-4 to TRBJ2-3, with TRBD1 as a possible D gene (6 bases). CDR3 residues: CASSLPSWGRTDTQYF. CDR3 DNA: TGTGCCAGCAGTTTACCTAGCTGGGGGCGCACAGATACGCAGTATTTT.